This T cell receptor (beta chain) appears in the sequencing data of a study of T cell responses to AZD1222 COVID-19 vaccine. The study's findings and limits: Increased Spike-specific TCR breadth and depth were observed after two AZD1222 doses.

Trimming stripped 3 bases from V and 5 bases from J, with 10 bases between. Germline V gene data show CDR1 as LNHNV and CDR2 as YYDKDF (reference sequence). CDR3 length: 14 residues. Comments on this clone: The target antigen is unknown.

Clones were read by immunoSEQ multiplex PCR, and TCRdb kept only the in-frame ones, dropping some. The data hold over 110,000 clones, with about 93% observed a single time. The V and J genes are TRBV15 and TRBJ2-2; D may be TRBD2 (5 bases). The TCR was taken from an adult in good health. The sequenced sample was peripheral blood, obtained on day 0 of AZD1222 vaccination. CDR3 sequence reads: CATSSGSVTGELFF. CDR3 bases: TGTGCCACCAGCAGCGGTAGCGTTACCGGGGAGCTGTTTTTT.